Listed below are T cell receptor beta chains from one sample, sequenced in a study of regulatory T cells in long-lasting Graves disease. TCRdb itself ran the multiplex PCR reads through MiXCR, one entry per CDR3 protein. The table has a few hundred thousand distinct CDR3 sequences, around 19% seen once. This same sample was also taken into another study, of T cells in Graves' hyperthyroidism and ophthalmopathy.

The source was peripheral blood mononuclear cells (PBMCs), collected at new diagnosis, from a patient treated with antithyroid drugs. The receptors derive from a woman aged 25 to 39 with Graves disease. The CDR3 runs from the conserved cysteine through the conserved F or W. D genes are given only for firm matches. The size of a clone is reported for some rows only, either as once, few or many, or as a class for expanded clones.

clone size	J gene	V gene	D gene	CDR3 DNA	CDR3 protein
many	TRBJ1-1	TRBV5-1	TRBD1	TGCGCCAGCAGCCCCTCCGACAGGGGTTCGGCTTTCTTT	CASSPSDRGSAFF
few	TRBJ1-6	TRBV6-1	NA	TGTGCCAGCAGTGAAGGGGTGAGGTCACCCCTCCACTTT	CASSEGVRSPLHF
many	TRBJ1-2	TRBV11-1	NA	TGTGCCAGCAGCCAAGCGAACCTACCGGGGCGAGGCTACACCTTC	CASSQANLPGRGYTF
NA	TRBJ2-7	TRBV4-2	NA	TGTGCCAGCAGCCAAGACCCCGGGGCGTCCTACGAGCAGTACTTC	CASSQDPGASYEQYF
many	TRBJ1-4	TRBV4-1	NA	TGCGCCAGCAGCCAAGGGAGCAGGAATGAAAAACTGTTTTTT	CASSQGSRNEKLFF
NA	TRBJ1-1	TRBV6-1	NA	TGTGCCAGCAGCGGGGGGAGGGGGGGACCTAGTGAAGCTTTCTTT	CASSGGRGGPSEAFF
many	TRBJ2-7	TRBV5-1	NA	TGTGCCAGCAGCTACGGCAGCACCTACGAGCAGTACTTC	CASSYGSTYEQYF
many	TRBJ2-3	TRBV19	NA	TGTGCCAGTAGTATAGTGGCTGCCGGGAGCACAGATACGCAGTATTTT	CASSIVAAGSTDTQYF
NA	TRBJ1-2	TRBV3-1	TRBD1	TGTGCCAGCAGCCAAGAGCCGGGAAGACAGGGGGACTATGGCTACACCTTC	CASSQEPGRQGDYGYTF
many	TRBJ1-5	TRBV20-1	NA	TGCAGTGCTAGAGGAAGCGACGAGAGCAATCAGCCCCAGCATTTT	CSARGSDESNQPQHF
few	TRBJ1-1	TRBV20-1	NA	TGCAGTGCTAGCGGGGGGGAGTGGGACACTGAAGCTTTCTTT	CSASGGEWDTEAFF
many	TRBJ1-4	TRBV5-1	NA	TGTGCCAGCAGCTTGGGAGGCCCTTACGCGGAAAAACTGTTTTTT	CASSLGGPYAEKLFF
many	TRBJ2-3	TRBV7-6	NA	TGTGCCAGCAGCTTAGTCGGGAGCACAGATACGCAGTATTTT	CASSLVGSTDTQYF
NA	TRBJ2-3	TRBV3-1	NA	TGTGCCAGCAGCCTCCCGACTAGCACAGATACGCAGTATTTT	CASSLPTSTDTQYF
many	TRBJ2-5	TRBV5-1	TRBD2	TGCGCCAGCAGTCCCGCTAGCGGGGGGCGACAAGAGACCCAGTACTTC	CASSPASGGRQETQYF
many	TRBJ1-4	TRBV12-3/TRBV12-4	NA	TGTGCCAGCAGTCCCCCAACTAATGAAAAACTGTTTTTT	CASSPPTNEKLFF
many	TRBJ2-1	TRBV4-1	NA	TGCGCCAGCAGCTCTCCACGGGACTGGCTAAACAATGAGCAGTTCTTC	CASSSPRDWLNNEQFF
many	TRBJ2-7	TRBV7-2	TRBD2	TGTGCCAGCAGCCCTCGGACTAGCGGGGGTACCTACGAGCAGTACTTC	CASSPRTSGGTYEQYF
many	TRBJ2-7	TRBV6-1	NA	TGTGCCAGCAGTGTCGCGGGACCCTACGAGCAGTACTTC	CASSVAGPYEQYF
many	TRBJ1-5	TRBV5-4	NA	TGTGCCAGCAGCGCGGGGAGGAATCAGCCCCAGCATTTT	CASSAGRNQPQHF
many	TRBJ1-1	TRBV20-1	NA	TGCAGTGCTCTTGGGACGGCTGAAGCTTTCTTT	CSALGTAEAFF
many	TRBJ1-5	TRBV12-3/TRBV12-4	NA	TGTGCCAGCAGTTTACGGGGGGCTCGAGTCAATCAGCCCCAGCATTTT	CASSLRGARVNQPQHF
many	TRBJ1-1	TRBV18	NA	TGTGCCAGCTCACAGGGGAGTAGCGACGCTGAAGCTTTCTTT	CASSQGSSDAEAFF
many	TRBJ1-1	TRBV6-1	NA	TGTGCCAGCAGTAAGGGAGAAAGGGACACTGAAGCTTTCTTT	CASSKGERDTEAFF
many	TRBJ1-1	TRBV6-1	NA	TGTGCCAGCAGTGAAGCTCGGCGAACTGAAGCTTTCTTT	CASSEARRTEAFF
many	TRBJ2-5	TRBV6-1	NA	TGTGCCAGCAGGGGAGCGGAGACCCAGTACTTC	CASRGAETQYF
once	TRBJ2-3	TRBV7-9	TRBD2	TGTGCCAGCAGCTTATCGGTGGGGACTAGCGGGGGACTAACTAGCACAGATACGCAGTATTTT	CASSLSVGTSGGLTSTDTQYF
many	TRBJ1-5	TRBV6-9	NA	TGTGCCAGCAGTTCCCTGGGGGGGCCATATCAGCCCCAGCATTTT	CASSSLGGPYQPQHF
many	TRBJ2-7	TRBV18	NA	TGTGCCAGCTCACCACCCCCCGGGGACGAGCAGTACTTC	CASSPPPGDEQYF
many	TRBJ2-2	TRBV20-1	NA	TGCAGTGCCGTTGCTGACGGGAACACCGGGGAGCTGTTTTTT	CSAVADGNTGELFF
many	TRBJ1-4	TRBV11-3	NA	TGTGCCAGCAGCTCCGCGGGAGGGGAAAAACTGTTTTTT	CASSSAGGEKLFF
many	TRBJ2-3	TRBV20-1	TRBD2	TGCAGTGCGCCGACTAGCTGGGACACAGATACGCAGTATTTT	CSAPTSWDTDTQYF
many	TRBJ1-2	TRBV4-1	TRBD1	TGCGCCAGCAGCCAGCTTGGACAGGGGATTGGCTACACCTTC	CASSQLGQGIGYTF
many	TRBJ2-5	TRBV28	NA	TGTGCCAGCAGTTCACGACAGCAAGAGACCCAGTACTTC	CASSSRQQETQYF
many	TRBJ2-1	TRBV29-1	NA	TGCAGCGTTTCGGGTTCGGGACACAGCTCCTACAATGAGCAGTTCTTC	CSVSGSGHSSYNEQFF
NA	TRBJ2-7	TRBV6-5	TRBD1	TGTGCCAGCAGTTACTCGACAGGGTCCCACCCTACTTACGAGCAGTACTTC	CASSYSTGSHPTYEQYF
many	TRBJ2-1	TRBV12-3/TRBV12-4	NA	TGTGCCAGCAGCCAGACGGGAACAAACTACAATGAGCAGTTCTTC	CASSQTGTNYNEQFF
many	TRBJ1-2	TRBV12-3/TRBV12-4	NA	TGTGCCAGCAGTTTAAGGGTCACAGCTAACTATGGCTACACCTTC	CASSLRVTANYGYTF
many	TRBJ1-2	TRBV29-1	NA	TGCAGCGTTAATGACAAAATCTATGGCTACACCTTC	CSVNDKIYGYTF
NA	TRBJ1-2	TRBV27	NA	TGTGCCAGCAGTTACTCCGAGGCTTCTGGCTACACCTTC	CASSYSEASGYTF
many	TRBJ1-1	TRBV2	NA	TGTGCCAGCAGGCAAAATGGGGATAACACTGAAGCTTTCTTT	CASRQNGDNTEAFF
many	TRBJ1-2	TRBV20-1	NA	TGCAGTGCTAGAAGCCCCAGGCCCGGGACGGAGTATGGCTACACCTTC	CSARSPRPGTEYGYTF
many	TRBJ1-5	TRBV4-1	NA	TGCGCCAGCAGCCAAGGGACAGTTTATAGCAATCAGCCCCAGCATTTT	CASSQGTVYSNQPQHF
NA	TRBJ2-3	TRBV20-1	TRBD2	TGCAGTGCTAGCGGGGGGGGAGATACGCAGTATTTT	CSASGGGDTQYF
few	TRBJ1-1	TRBV19	NA	TGTGCCAGTAGTATAAGGGTTTGGGGTGCGCCTGAAGCTTTCTTT	CASSIRVWGAPEAFF
NA	TRBJ1-2	TRBV14	NA	TGTGCCAGCAGCCAGCTCGGGGGGGTCGCCTATGGCTACACCTTC	CASSQLGGVAYGYTF
many	TRBJ1-2	TRBV6-1	NA	TGTGCCAGCAGTGAAGCGCTACAGGGAAGGTATGGCTACACCTTC	CASSEALQGRYGYTF
many	TRBJ1-6	TRBV20-1	TRBD1	TGCAGTGCTAGAACCTCGGACAGGGGGCAGGATAATTCACCCCTCCACTTT	CSARTSDRGQDNSPLHF
NA	TRBJ1-5	TRBV12-3/TRBV12-4	NA	TGTGCCAGCAGGCGGGTGGGGGGCAAGCAGCCCCAACATTTT	CASRRVGGKQPQHF
NA	TRBJ1-2	TRBV10-3	NA	TGTGCCGTCAGTGAGGACCGCTATGGCTACGCCTTC	CAVSEDRYGYAF
many	TRBJ2-4	TRBV12-5	NA	TGTGCTAGTGGTTTGGTACTAAACCTCGAGGCCCTATGGGGCAAAAACATTCAGTACTTC	CASGLVLNLEALWGKNIQYF
many	TRBJ1-3	TRBV6-5	NA	TGTGCCAGCAGTTACTCGGCCCCCACGTCGGGAAACACCATATATTTT	CASSYSAPTSGNTIYF
many	TRBJ2-1	TRBV5-5	NA	TGTGCCAGCAGCTTATCAGGGGGACTCAACAATGAGCAGTTCTTC	CASSLSGGLNNEQFF
few	TRBJ1-3	TRBV10-3	NA	TGTGCCATCAGTGAGACAGGGAGCTCTGGAAACACCATATATTTT	CAISETGSSGNTIYF
many	TRBJ2-1	TRBV5-1	NA	TGCGCCAGCAGCGCGACCCTATTAGAGCAGTTCTTC	CASSATLLEQFF
many	TRBJ1-2	TRBV2	NA	TGTGCCAGCGGCCCCGCGGGGGCATACTATGGCTACACCTTC	CASGPAGAYYGYTF
many	TRBJ2-1	TRBV20-1	NA	TGCAGTGCTCCAGAACAGAACTCCTACAATGAGCAGTTCTTC	CSAPEQNSYNEQFF
many	TRBJ1-2	TRBV19	NA	TGTGCCAGTAGCCCCAGGGGAGCGGTCGACAACTATGGCTACACCTTC	CASSPRGAVDNYGYTF
many	TRBJ1-2	TRBV20-1	NA	TGCAGTGCTGCCCCGGGACGGGACTATGGCTACACCTTC	CSAAPGRDYGYTF